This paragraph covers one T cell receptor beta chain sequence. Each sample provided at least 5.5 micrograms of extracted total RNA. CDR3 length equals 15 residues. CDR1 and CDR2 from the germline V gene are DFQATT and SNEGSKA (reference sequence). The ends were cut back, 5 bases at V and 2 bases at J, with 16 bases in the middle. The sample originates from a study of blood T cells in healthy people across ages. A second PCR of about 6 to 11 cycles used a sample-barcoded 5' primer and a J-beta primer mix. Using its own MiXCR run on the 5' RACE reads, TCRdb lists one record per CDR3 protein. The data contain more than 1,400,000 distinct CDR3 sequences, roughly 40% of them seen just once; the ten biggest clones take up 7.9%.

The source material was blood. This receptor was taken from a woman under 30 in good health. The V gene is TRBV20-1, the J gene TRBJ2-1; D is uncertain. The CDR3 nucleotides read TGCAGTGCTCCCGCGGCAGCGTCCCCCTACAATGAGCAGTTCTTC. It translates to CSAPAAASPYNEQFF.